This TCR beta chain was sequenced for a study of cytomegalovirus exposure and HLA in healthy donors. Study-level information: There were 117 million unique TCR beta sequences, drawn from about 179 million T cells, in an earlier analysis.

Findings of the study overall: It was reportedly the case that the classifier diagnosed cytomegalovirus status with high specificity and sensitivity. Roughly uniform depth of sequencing across donors was assumed in presence/absence analyses.

The V and J ends lost 3 bases and 3 bases, in that order; junction bases with no gene match: 5. Per the germline V gene, CDR1 is SGDLS and CDR2 is YYNGEE. CDR3 size: 16 residues. In regard to this clone: Its antigen is as yet unknown.

PCR was performed using 60 Vbeta and 13 Jbeta primers. TCRdb's table, derived via immunoSEQ multiplex PCR, lists solely in-frame clones and lacks some. The sample has around 150,000 clones, roughly 65% seen once. The clonotype originates from a woman under 30 in good health and CMV-seropositive. The chain combines TRBV9 with TRBJ2-1; 11 nucleotides align to TRBD2. The sequenced sample was PBMCs. This chain's CDR3 is CASSGRLAGYYNEQFF. The CDR3 DNA reads TGTGCCAGCAGCGGACGACTAGCGGGATACTACAATGAGCAGTTCTTC. Looking up the rest from reference TRBV9 and TRBJ2-1 gives the full variable domain: DSGVTQTPKHLITATGQRVTLRCSPRSGDLSVYWYQQSLDQGLQFLIQYYNGEERAKGNILERFSAQQFPDLHSELNLSSLELGDSALYFCASSGRLAGYYNEQFFGPGTRLTVL.